This T cell receptor beta chain is drawn from a study of monozygotic twins with inflammatory bowel disease. CDR3 size: 14 residues. Germline V gene sequence: CDR1 SGHRS, CDR2 YFSETQ. Reanalyzing the 5' RACE reads, TCRdb keeps one entry per CDR3 protein, without DNA. Its listing shows 300,000 to 350,000 distinct CDR3 sequences. Material: blood. The sequence derives from a human donor with ulcerative colitis or Crohn's disease, or a healthy co-twin of an affected twin (not recorded which). The V and J genes are TRBV5-1 and TRBJ2-1; the D call of TRBD2 rests on TCRdb alone, since no DNA is present to check it. This CDR3 reads CASSIGWGRNEQFF.